This TCR beta chain was documented in a study of glioma-infiltrating T cells after dendritic cell vaccination (dated by TCRdb to the mid-2010s). About the investigation overall: A cohort of roughly 15 glioblastoma patients from Phase I and II dendritic cell vaccination trials was included, of whom 9 were newly diagnosed and 6 had recurrent disease. Tumor-infiltrating lymphocyte content was quantified and tumor and blood repertoires were compared in dendritic cell-vaccinated glioblastoma patients by deep sequencing of TCR beta CDR3 regions. Each patient got three intradermal injections of the dendritic cell vaccine, spaced at biweekly intervals, in the arm below the axilla. Survival after dendritic cell vaccination was correlated with TCR sequencing metrics such as TIL content and the overlap between tumor and blood repertoires. The vaccine was prepared from monocyte-derived dendritic cells that were cultured for roughly 7 days with IL-4 and GM-CSF and then pulsed overnight with autologous tumor lysate. Patients received autologous tumor lysate-pulsed dendritic cell vaccination between about 2002 and 2013.

This clone was counted at least ten times. It lacks a known antigen. No qualities accompany the bases; no much larger clone lies one base away. What the time point label conveys for this sample: after dendritic cell vaccination, including at tumor progression/relapse. Patients were selected on the basis of adequate residual fresh-frozen tumor tissue and more than two years of available survival data. An isocitrate dehydrogenase mutation was not carried by any of the glioblastoma patients, although molecular status was otherwise variable. PBMC were collected before vaccination, two weeks after the third vaccination, and at tumor progression if progression occurred. Genomic DNA was extracted with the Qiagen DNeasy Blood extraction Kit. Trimming takes 3 bases from V and 0 bases from J, and the germline ends sit 8 bases apart. Spanning cysteine to phenylalanine, the CDR3 consists of 15 amino acids. The DNA shown is the 45-base CDR3, in frame from base 1. CDR1 and CDR2 (LNHDA, SQIVND) derive from the germline V gene (reference sequence).

TCRB CDR3 regions were amplified from 1.5 to 2.5 ug genomic DNA, or all available DNA if less, using the immunoSEQ assay. Multiplex PCR used 60 forward primers for TCR V beta segments and 13 reverse primers for J beta segments. To estimate reads per starting template, synthetic control templates were spiked into each sample at limiting dilution. The Illumina HiSeq System generated sequencing reads of 87 bp. On the study's bioinformatics: PCR and sequencing errors were removed by merging closely related sequences with a nearest neighbor algorithm. TCR overlap was defined as the percentage of unique tumor TCR beta sequences that were also present in the same patient's peripheral blood. Sourced from immuneACCESS, this table was stored by TCRdb with only in-frame sequences that have V and J called. A share of the clones is absent; for the studies checked, an unresolved V gene accounts for under half, and the remainder has no known explanation. V and J calls and clone size are copied from that table; D and trimming were computed from the DNA. In this sample the table shows some 90,000 clones, approximately 75% of which occur a single time. 2% to 2.5% of the sample goes to the ten largest clones.

General conclusions and limits of the study: The three-group TCR overlap response model was characterized as speculative, and prospective validation of the model was stated to be required. TCR clonality showed no direct relationship with survival, which suggests that a diverse polyclonal response may matter. The cohort was small and heterogeneous, with few patients having full blood and tumor sets and even fewer initial-recurrent tumor pairs. Longer time to progression and overall survival after dendritic cell vaccination were predicted by higher estimated pretreatment TIL content.

Sequenced here: blood, sampled after dendritic cell vaccination. The sequence was obtained from a human donor with glioblastoma. The V and J genes are TRBV19 and TRBJ1-4; perhaps TRBD1 is the D gene, with 5 bases matching. The nucleotide sequence is TGTGCCAGTAGTATCCAGGGAACAACTAATGAAAAACTGTTTTTT. Its product reads: CASSIQGTTNEKLFF.